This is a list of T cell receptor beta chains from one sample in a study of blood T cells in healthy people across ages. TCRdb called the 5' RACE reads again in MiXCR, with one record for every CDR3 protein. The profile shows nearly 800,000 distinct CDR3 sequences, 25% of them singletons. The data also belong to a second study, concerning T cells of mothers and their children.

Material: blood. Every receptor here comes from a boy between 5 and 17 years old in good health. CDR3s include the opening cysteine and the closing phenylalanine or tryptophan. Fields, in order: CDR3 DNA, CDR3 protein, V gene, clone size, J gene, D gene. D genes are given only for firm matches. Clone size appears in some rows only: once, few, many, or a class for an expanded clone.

cdr3_nt: TGCAGTGCTAGCCAGGGACTAGCGGGGGGGATGCTAGCCAAAAACATTCAATACTTC
cdr3_aa: CSASQGLAGGMLAKNIQYF
v_call: TRBV20-1
clone_size: few
j_call: TRBJ2-4
d_call: TRBD2

cdr3_nt: TGTGCCAGCAGACTAGGAGGGACAGGGGGCAGGGAGACCCAGTACTTC
cdr3_aa: CASRLGGTGGRETQYF
v_call: TRBV28
clone_size: few
j_call: TRBJ2-5
d_call: TRBD1

cdr3_nt: TGTGCCAGCAGTTCCCGGGACAGCGGGTACGAGCAGTACTTC
cdr3_aa: CASSSRDSGYEQYF
v_call: TRBV27
clone_size: -
j_call: TRBJ2-7
d_call: -

cdr3_nt: TGCGCCAGCAGCCTCAACCTAAACTCTGGAAACACCATATATTTT
cdr3_aa: CASSLNLNSGNTIYF
v_call: TRBV4-3
clone_size: few
j_call: TRBJ1-3
d_call: -

cdr3_nt: TGCGCCAGCAGTCTGGACCCTAGGAATCAGCCCCAGCATTTT
cdr3_aa: CASSLDPRNQPQHF
v_call: TRBV23-1
clone_size: -
j_call: TRBJ1-5
d_call: -

cdr3_nt: TGCGCCAGCAGCCAACGCCCAGAGGGCAATTCACCCCTCCACTTT
cdr3_aa: CASSQRPEGNSPLHF
v_call: TRBV4-1
clone_size: -
j_call: TRBJ1-6
d_call: -

cdr3_nt: TGTGCCAGCAGAACTACAGGGCTGCTCTACAATGAGCAGTTCTTC
cdr3_aa: CASRTTGLLYNEQFF
v_call: TRBV5-5
clone_size: -
j_call: TRBJ2-1
d_call: -

cdr3_nt: TGCAGTGCTAGAGCGGGTCAGGGGAACGAGCAGTTCTTC
cdr3_aa: CSARAGQGNEQFF
v_call: TRBV20-1
clone_size: few
j_call: TRBJ2-1
d_call: -

cdr3_nt: TGTGCCAGCAGTGCCTCAAGGAACACTGAAGCTTTCTTT
cdr3_aa: CASSASRNTEAFF
v_call: TRBV2
clone_size: -
j_call: TRBJ1-1
d_call: -

cdr3_nt: TGCAGTGCTCCTCTGCGGGGGGGAAGCACAGATACGCAGTATTTT
cdr3_aa: CSAPLRGGSTDTQYF
v_call: TRBV20-1
clone_size: -
j_call: TRBJ2-3
d_call: TRBD2

cdr3_nt: TGTGCCACCAGTGATACCGGGACAGGGAGTAGCAATCAGCCCCAGCATTTT
cdr3_aa: CATSDTGTGSSNQPQHF
v_call: TRBV24-1
clone_size: -
j_call: TRBJ1-5
d_call: TRBD1

cdr3_nt: TGCGCCAGCAGGAACGAAAACATTCAGTACTTC
cdr3_aa: CASRNENIQYF
v_call: TRBV5-1
clone_size: many
j_call: TRBJ2-4
d_call: -

cdr3_nt: TGTGCCAGCAGTCCCTCCGGGAGGGGGCCGAGGAGCGAGCAGTACTTC
cdr3_aa: CASSPSGRGPRSEQYF
v_call: TRBV28
clone_size: few
j_call: TRBJ2-7
d_call: -

cdr3_nt: TGCAGTGCCCCCAGGGGTAGCTCCTACGAGCAGTACTTC
cdr3_aa: CSAPRGSSYEQYF
v_call: TRBV20-1
clone_size: many
j_call: TRBJ2-7
d_call: -

cdr3_nt: TGTGCCAGCAGCAGCCGGGGACTCCTCCTTCAAGAGACCCAGTACTTC
cdr3_aa: CASSSRGLLLQETQYF
v_call: TRBV7-9
clone_size: -
j_call: TRBJ2-5
d_call: -

cdr3_nt: TGTGCCAGCAGTTTCCGGACAGCCCAAAACACTGAAGCTTTCTTT
cdr3_aa: CASSFRTAQNTEAFF
v_call: TRBV6-5
clone_size: -
j_call: TRBJ1-1
d_call: -

cdr3_nt: TGCGCCAGCAGCCGTATTGGGTATGGCTACACCTTC
cdr3_aa: CASSRIGYGYTF
v_call: TRBV5-1
clone_size: -
j_call: TRBJ1-2
d_call: -

cdr3_nt: TGTGCTAGCAGCTTAGGCCCGCAGGGGGACGAGCAGTACTTC
cdr3_aa: CASSLGPQGDEQYF
v_call: TRBV7-7
clone_size: few
j_call: TRBJ2-7
d_call: TRBD1

cdr3_nt: TGTGCCATCAGTCGTATAGCGGGGGGTTACAATGAGCAGTTCTTC
cdr3_aa: CAISRIAGGYNEQFF
v_call: TRBV10-3
clone_size: -
j_call: TRBJ2-1
d_call: TRBD2

cdr3_nt: TGTGCCAGCAGCTTAAGTAGGGCCCCTTTGGAGACCCAGTACTTC
cdr3_aa: CASSLSRAPLETQYF
v_call: TRBV7-9
clone_size: -
j_call: TRBJ2-5
d_call: -

cdr3_nt: TGTGCCACCAGTGATTTCGGACAGGCGGGGGAGCTGTTTTTT
cdr3_aa: CATSDFGQAGELFF
v_call: TRBV24-1
clone_size: -
j_call: TRBJ2-2
d_call: TRBD1

cdr3_nt: TGTGCCAGCACTGGGACAGGTAGAACCGGGGAGCTGTTTTTT
cdr3_aa: CASTGTGRTGELFF
v_call: TRBV6-2/TRBV6-3
clone_size: few
j_call: TRBJ2-2
d_call: TRBD1

cdr3_nt: TGCAGTGCTAGACGGACCGACACTGAAGCTTTCTTT
cdr3_aa: CSARRTDTEAFF
v_call: TRBV20-1
clone_size: few
j_call: TRBJ1-1
d_call: -

cdr3_nt: TGTGCCAGCATAGGCTTGGGAGATACGCAGTATTTT
cdr3_aa: CASIGLGDTQYF
v_call: TRBV6-2/TRBV6-3
clone_size: few
j_call: TRBJ2-3
d_call: -

cdr3_nt: TGTGCCAGCAGCACTAGCGGGGGGGGCCAAGAGACCCAGTACTTC
cdr3_aa: CASSTSGGGQETQYF
v_call: TRBV21-1
clone_size: few
j_call: TRBJ2-5
d_call: -

cdr3_nt: TGTGCCAGCAGTCCTTCTCATGCCTCTGGGGCCAACGTCCTGACTTTC
cdr3_aa: CASSPSHASGANVLTF
v_call: TRBV28
clone_size: many
j_call: TRBJ2-6
d_call: -

cdr3_nt: TGTGCCAGCAGTCCCGAAACAAATTCACCCCTCCACTTT
cdr3_aa: CASSPETNSPLHF
v_call: TRBV2
clone_size: many
j_call: TRBJ1-6
d_call: -

cdr3_nt: TGCAGCGTTGAGGCGGATACTGAAGCTTTCTTT
cdr3_aa: CSVEADTEAFF
v_call: TRBV29-1
clone_size: -
j_call: TRBJ1-1
d_call: -

cdr3_nt: TGCGCCAGCAGCCATCTGACAGGGTCGAACACCGGGGAGCTGTTTTTT
cdr3_aa: CASSHLTGSNTGELFF
v_call: TRBV4-3
clone_size: few
j_call: TRBJ2-2
d_call: TRBD1

cdr3_nt: TGTGCCAGCAGCTTAGACTACCATACGCAGTATTTT
cdr3_aa: CASSLDYHTQYF
v_call: TRBV7-2
clone_size: -
j_call: TRBJ2-3
d_call: -

cdr3_nt: TGTGCCAGCAGTTCTCAAACCGGGACTAGCGGGCCCACAGATACGCAGTATTTT
cdr3_aa: CASSSQTGTSGPTDTQYF
v_call: TRBV28
clone_size: few
j_call: TRBJ2-3
d_call: TRBD2

cdr3_nt: TGTGCCAGCACTTCGGGGGAAGAGACCCAGTACTTC
cdr3_aa: CASTSGEETQYF
v_call: TRBV6-5
clone_size: few
j_call: TRBJ2-5
d_call: -

cdr3_nt: TGTGCTAGTGGTTTAGGACAGGGGACCACCGAGACCCAGTACTTC
cdr3_aa: CASGLGQGTTETQYF
v_call: TRBV12-5
clone_size: few
j_call: TRBJ2-5
d_call: TRBD1

cdr3_nt: TGCAGTGCGTCCCGAACCGGGCAGAGTGAGCAGTTCTTC
cdr3_aa: CSASRTGQSEQFF
v_call: TRBV20-1
clone_size: -
j_call: TRBJ2-1
d_call: -

cdr3_nt: TGTGCCAGCAGCTTGACTAGCGGGGGGGTTGAGCAGTACTTC
cdr3_aa: CASSLTSGGVEQYF
v_call: TRBV11-2
clone_size: few
j_call: TRBJ2-5
d_call: TRBD2

cdr3_nt: TGTGCCGGCAGCTTACTGGGCAGGACGAACATTCAGTACTTC
cdr3_aa: CAGSLLGRTNIQYF
v_call: TRBV11-2
clone_size: few
j_call: TRBJ2-4
d_call: -

cdr3_nt: TGTGCCAGCCTCCCTCGTCCGGGACAGGGGGTGGGCGAGCAGTACTTC
cdr3_aa: CASLPRPGQGVGEQYF
v_call: TRBV28
clone_size: -
j_call: TRBJ2-7
d_call: TRBD1

cdr3_nt: TGTGCCAGCTCGATGATGGAGGGCCCTAATGAAAAACTGTTTTTT
cdr3_aa: CASSMMEGPNEKLFF
v_call: TRBV18
clone_size: few
j_call: TRBJ1-4
d_call: -

cdr3_nt: TGTGCCAGCAGCTTCGGGGGGAGGGCCCCATACAATGAGCAGTTCTTC
cdr3_aa: CASSFGGRAPYNEQFF
v_call: TRBV7-2
clone_size: -
j_call: TRBJ2-1
d_call: TRBD2

cdr3_nt: TGTGCCAGCAGTGAATCCCCTAGCGGATTCCCCTACGAGCAGTACTTC
cdr3_aa: CASSESPSGFPYEQYF
v_call: TRBV6-1
clone_size: few
j_call: TRBJ2-7
d_call: TRBD2

cdr3_nt: TGTGCCAGCAGTTTACCCCTAAGGGGTGACACCGGGGAGCTGTTTTTT
cdr3_aa: CASSLPLRGDTGELFF
v_call: TRBV28
clone_size: few
j_call: TRBJ2-2
d_call: -

cdr3_nt: TGTGCCAGCAGTTACTTGGCTAGCGGATTCTACAATGAGCAGTTCTTC
cdr3_aa: CASSYLASGFYNEQFF
v_call: TRBV6-6
clone_size: -
j_call: TRBJ2-1
d_call: TRBD2

cdr3_nt: TGTGCCAGCAGCGGACGGGTGTCTGGAAACACCATATATTTT
cdr3_aa: CASSGRVSGNTIYF
v_call: TRBV3-1
clone_size: few
j_call: TRBJ1-3
d_call: -

cdr3_nt: TGTGCCAGCAGCTTCGGCCGGGGGGCTGTCTACGAGCAGTACTTC
cdr3_aa: CASSFGRGAVYEQYF
v_call: TRBV7-3
clone_size: few
j_call: TRBJ2-7
d_call: -